The 28 T cell receptor beta chains below come from one sample, sequenced in a study of identifying expanded T cells in peripheral blood. Clones were sequenced by immunoSEQ multiplex PCR, and TCRdb holds only the in-frame ones, with some missing. The sample holds about 78,000 clones, roughly four fifths seen once. The sample consisted of blood. The receptors stem from a person aged 18-70 years in good health.

The genes are TRBV5-8 and TRBJ2-2, with 7 bases fitting TRBD1. CDR3 size: 18 residues. Germline CDR1 reads SGHTS; CDR2 reads YDEGEE. Losses at the gene ends were 4 bases for V and 0 bases for J; bases not matched to a gene: 12. The CDR3 loop reads CASSIGTVYAPNTGELFF. Here the CDR3 DNA reads TGTGCCAGCAGCATTGGGACAGTGTATGCCCCGAACACCGGGGAGCTGTTTTTT.

The chain has TRBV5-1 and TRBJ2-5; D is uncertain. The germline V gene has CDR1 SGHRS and CDR2 YFSETQ. Trimming removed 1 base at V and 2 bases at J, with 9 bases between. The CDR3 totals 14 residues. DNA for the CDR3: TGCGCCAGCAGCTTGTCGTCGGTGCAAGAGACCCAGTACTTC. Its protein product is CASSLSSVQETQYF.

The CDR3 DNA is TGTGCCAGTAGTATAGATCTGGTACCTGAAGCTTTCTTT. Protein sequence: CASSIDLVPEAFF. This chain uses TRBV19 with TRBJ1-1; D remains ambiguous. The CDR3 covers 13 residues. Trimming took 0 bases from V and 6 from J, leaving 8 bases between them. Germline values: CDR1 LNHDA, CDR2 SQIVND (reference sequence).

This sequence joins TRBV7-2 and TRBJ1-6; 8 nucleotides match TRBD1. Germline CDR1 is SGHTA and CDR2 is FQGNSA. The CDR3 has 22 amino acids. V dropped 0 bases and J dropped 8; count of bases not matched to a gene: 24. Here the CDR3 DNA reads TGTGCCAGCAGCTTAGCGAATCATATCGGGACAGGCCGAAATACCCCCCATTCACCCCTCCACTTT. Translated, it gives CASSLANHIGTGRNTPHSPLHF.

V usage is TRBV7-2 and J usage is TRBJ2-3; D is unresolved. The CDR3 length is 14 residues. V was clipped by 3 bases and J by 0 bases, with 7 bases between them. Germline V gene lookup returns CDR1 SGHTA and CDR2 FQGNSA. CDR3 DNA sequence: TGTGCCAGCAGCTTTGAGCCTAGCACAGATACGCAGTATTTT. Its translation is CASSFEPSTDTQYF.

The chain couples TRBV2 to TRBJ2-3; 8 bases are shared with TRBD1. The CDR3 spans 16 residues. Germline V CDR1 and CDR2: SNHLY, FYNNEI. V dropped 2 bases and J dropped 3; count of bases not matched to a gene: 7. CDR3 DNA: TGTGCCAGCAGTGAATGGCAGGGGGCGCGTACAGATACGCAGTATTTT. Translating it yields CASSEWQGARTDTQYF.

This clone has a single count. The chain links TRBV9 to TRBJ2-1; TRBD2 agrees at 10 bases. The germline V gene has CDR1 SGDLS and CDR2 YYNGEE. The CDR3 runs to 15 residues. V lost 0 bases and J lost 7; bases outside the gene matches: 4. CDR3 sequence: CASSVAEREGNEQFF. CDR3 nucleotide sequence: TGTGCCAGCAGCGTAGCGGAGCGGGAGGGAAATGAGCAGTTCTTC.

This chain uses TRBV4-1 with TRBJ1-5; TRBD1 agrees at 7 bases. The germline gives CDR1 MGHRA, CDR2 YSYEKL. The V gene end was trimmed by 5 bases and the J gene end by 4 bases; junction bases not matched to a gene: 2. This CDR3 is 13 amino acids long. CDR3 nucleotides: TGCGCCAGCAGCTCGGGACAGAATCAGCCCCAGCATTTT. This gives the protein CASSSGQNQPQHF.

This chain joins TRBV5-6 and TRBJ2-3; maybe TRBD1 (6 bases). CDR1 SGHDT and CDR2 YYEEEE come from the germline V gene. Trimming left V 4 bases short and J 4 bases short, with 13 bases between. The CDR3 has 14 residues. CDR3 coding DNA: TGTGCCAGCAGCGCACAGGGTCGCGCAGATACGCAGTATTTT. Translation gives CASSAQGRADTQYF.

J is TRBJ2-7 and V is TRBV6-5; D possibly matches TRBD1 or TRBD2 (5 bases each). CDR3 length: 13 residues. Deletions cut 4 bases from V and 2 bases from J, with 9 bases between. Germline lookup yields CDR1 MNHEY and CDR2 SVGAGI. The CDR3 loop is CASSWGITYEQYF. The CDR3 coding sequence is TGTGCCAGCAGTTGGGGGATAACCTACGAGCAGTACTTC.

J is TRBJ1-2 and V is TRBV30; D is possibly TRBD1 (6 bases). Deletions cut 0 bases from V and 8 bases from J, with 13 bases between. The CDR3 runs 13 residues. CDR1 GTSNPN and CDR2 SVGIG come from the germline V gene (reference sequence). In DNA, the CDR3 is TGTGCCTGGAGTGTTGCAGGGGCGCTCGGCTACACCTTC. Its protein product is CAWSVAGALGYTF.

This clone was seen only once. The chain is built from TRBV27 and TRBJ2-3; the D gene is possibly TRBD2 (5 bases). From germline, CDR1 is MNHEY and CDR2 SMNVEV (reference sequence). There are 18 residues in the CDR3. The V gene lost 3 bases and the J gene lost 2 bases, with 21 bases spanning the gap. This CDR3 reads CASSFLVSSGSDTDTQYF. The CDR3 coding sequence is TGTGCCAGCAGTTTTCTGGTATCGAGTGGGAGCGACACAGATACGCAGTATTTT.

This clone was seen a handful of times. The chain links TRBV7-2 to TRBJ2-2; possibly TRBD1 for D (6 bases). CDR3 length equals 15 residues. Trimming pared 7 bases from V and 2 bases from J, leaving 14 bases between. Germline V CDR1 and CDR2: SGHTA, FQGNSA. CDR3 nucleotides: TGTGCCAGCAACCTACAGGGCGTTAACACCGGGGAGCTGTTTTTT. The encoded protein is CASNLQGVNTGELFF.

The rearrangement joins TRBV28 to TRBJ2-7, with D maybe TRBD2 (7 bases). V was clipped by 11 bases and J by 2 bases, with 19 bases between them. CDR3 size: 14 residues. Germline CDR1 and CDR2: MDHEN and SYDVKM. The CDR3 region is CAARRGGGTYEQYF. The CDR3 DNA sequence: TGTGCCGCCCGTCGAGGGGGGGGCACCTACGAGCAGTACTTC.

The genes are TRBV7-2 and TRBJ2-1; D may match TRBD1 or TRBD2 (5 bases each). Per germline, CDR1 SGHTA and CDR2 FQGNSA. Trimming removed 6 bases at V and 4 bases at J, with 19 bases between. CDR3 length: 16 amino acids. The CDR3 protein is CASSRLSGQVYNEQFF. The CDR3 coding sequence is TGTGCCAGCAGTCGACTGTCGGGGCAGGTATACAATGAGCAGTTCTTC.

This clone was counted once. The rearrangement uses TRBV10-3 and TRBJ2-1; 10 nucleotides agree with TRBD1. Germline loops: CDR1 ENHRY, CDR2 SYGVKD. The CDR3 length is 12 residues. J gave up 7 bases and V 6 bases, and 0 bases lay outside the gene matches. The CDR3 nucleotides are TGTGCCATCAGGGACAGGGGGAATGAGCAGTTCTTC. This encodes CAIRDRGNEQFF.

The chain employs TRBV11-3 and TRBJ2-5, with D hard to call. Germline V gene data show CDR1 as SGHNT and CDR2 as YENEEA. This CDR3 spans 13 amino acids. V lost 3 bases and J 2 bases, leaving 7 bases between the germline ends. The chain's CDR3 is CASSFSRQETQYF. The CDR3 bases are TGTGCCAGCAGCTTTTCCAGACAAGAGACCCAGTACTTC.

As DNA, the CDR3 is TGCGCCAGCAGCCAAGATCTGGGGGCAGGGTACCAAGAGACCCAGTACTTC. It codes for CASSQDLGAGYQETQYF. The J gene is TRBJ2-5, the V gene TRBV4-3; tentatively, D is TRBD1 (6 bases). The CDR3 has 17 residues. Germline CDR1 LGHNA, CDR2 YSLEER. Trimming removed 0 bases at V and 0 bases at J, with 14 bases between.

The gene calls are TRBV13 and TRBJ2-1; TRBD2 agrees at 13 bases. CDR1 and CDR2 from the germline V gene are PRHDT and FYEKMQ (reference sequence). Germline trimming cut 4 bases from V and 0 bases from J; bases unmatched to any gene: 9. The CDR3 covers 19 residues. CDR3 sequence: CASSSLLAGGPSSYNEQFF. As DNA, the CDR3 is TGTGCCAGCAGCTCCTTACTAGCGGGAGGGCCTAGCTCCTACAATGAGCAGTTCTTC.

This clone was detected once. The rearrangement uses TRBV5-3 and TRBJ2-7, with TRBD2 matching over 11 bases. TRBV5-3 is flagged as an ORF with uncertain function. The CDR3 is 18 residues long. V lost 5 bases to trimming and J lost 3 bases; unmatched junction nucleotides: 16. CDR3: CARREPGLADSHHYEQYF. For the CDR3, the DNA is TGTGCCAGAAGGGAACCGGGACTAGCGGACTCCCATCACTACGAGCAGTACTTC.

The rearrangement uses TRBV21-1 and TRBJ2-7; TRBD1 is taken as the D call from the table, unchecked against the DNA. TRBV21-1 is marked as a pseudogene. This CDR3 comprises 19 residues. DNA of the CDR3: TGTGCCAGCAGCATTTCCCCATTCAGGGGGATAAGGATTACCTACGAGCAGTACTTC. It encodes CASSISPFRGIRITYEQYF.

V and J are TRBV11-2 and TRBJ2-7; D not certain. Trimming pared 3 bases from V and 7 bases from J, leaving 16 bases between. The length of the CDR3 is 14 residues. Looked up from germline, CDR1 is SGHAT and CDR2 is FQNNGV. CDR3 bases: TGTGCCAGCAGCTTGACAAGCAACCTTGGTGAGCAGTACTTC. This gives the protein CASSLTSNLGEQYF.

This clone has a single count. The rearrangement links TRBV15 to TRBJ2-3; TRBD2 might be the D (6 bases). The length of the CDR3 is 17 residues. With 1 base removed from V and 2 bases from J, the gap between germline ends came to 16 bases. Looked up from germline, CDR1 is LNHNV and CDR2 is YYDKDF (reference sequence). CDR3 amino acids: CATSRVGVAEYTDTQYF. The CDR3 nucleotides are TGTGCCACCAGCAGAGTCGGGGTAGCGGAGTACACAGATACGCAGTATTTT.

The chain carries TRBV11-2 and TRBJ1-5; D is unresolved. There are 16 residues in the CDR3. Germline CDR1 and CDR2: SGHAT and FQNNGV. V was pared by 5 bases and J by 4 bases, with 18 bases between. In DNA form, the CDR3 reads TGTGCCAGCAGCCCGCGAACCCCTGGCCCTAATCAGCCCCAGCATTTT. This encodes CASSPRTPGPNQPQHF.

The chain recombines TRBV7-8 with TRBJ2-1; 9 nucleotides agree with TRBD2. CDR1 SGHVS and CDR2 FQNEAQ come from the germline V gene. The CDR3 is 16 amino acids. V shed 1 base, J shed 3 bases, and the junction held 4 bases outside the gene matches. This chain's CDR3 is CASSLGGAGGYNEQFF. The CDR3 DNA follows: TGTGCCAGCAGCTTAGGTGGAGCGGGAGGCTACAATGAGCAGTTCTTC. Full variable domain (remainder filled in from reference TRBV7-8 and TRBJ2-1): GAGVSQSPRYKVAKRGQDVALRCDPISGHVSLFWYQQALGQGPEFLTYFQNEAQLDKSGLPSDRFFAERPEGSVSTLKIQRTQQEDSAVYLCASSLGGAGGYNEQFFGPGTRLTVL.

J is TRBJ1-1 and V is TRBV19; no clear D. The CDR3 loop spans 13 amino acids. The germline V gene has CDR1 LNHDA and CDR2 SQIVND (reference sequence). Trimming shortened V by 6 bases and J by 5 bases, and 13 bases separated the two germline ends. Written as DNA, the CDR3 is TGTGCCAGTAGCTTACAGCTAAGGACTGAAGCTTTCTTT. This gives the protein CASSLQLRTEAFF.

CDR3 in amino acids: CASSKLAPEFYNEQFF. In DNA form, the CDR3 reads TGTGCCAGCAGCAAGTTAGCGCCCGAGTTCTACAATGAGCAGTTCTTC. This sequence joins TRBV21-1 and TRBJ2-1; whether TRBD2, the table's D call, matches the DNA was not checked. TRBV21-1 is tagged as a pseudogene. This CDR3 comprises 16 residues.

The V call is TRBV15, the J call TRBJ2-5; D perhaps matches TRBD2 (5 bases). Per germline, CDR1 LNHNV and CDR2 YYDKDF (reference sequence). Trimming took off 6 bases at V and 3 bases at J, with 20 bases between the two ends. The CDR3 loop spans 16 amino acids. The DNA of the CDR3 is TGTGCCACCAGTCCGAGAAAGACCGAGGGAAAAGAGACCCAGTACTTC. Encoded protein: CATSPRKTEGKETQYF.